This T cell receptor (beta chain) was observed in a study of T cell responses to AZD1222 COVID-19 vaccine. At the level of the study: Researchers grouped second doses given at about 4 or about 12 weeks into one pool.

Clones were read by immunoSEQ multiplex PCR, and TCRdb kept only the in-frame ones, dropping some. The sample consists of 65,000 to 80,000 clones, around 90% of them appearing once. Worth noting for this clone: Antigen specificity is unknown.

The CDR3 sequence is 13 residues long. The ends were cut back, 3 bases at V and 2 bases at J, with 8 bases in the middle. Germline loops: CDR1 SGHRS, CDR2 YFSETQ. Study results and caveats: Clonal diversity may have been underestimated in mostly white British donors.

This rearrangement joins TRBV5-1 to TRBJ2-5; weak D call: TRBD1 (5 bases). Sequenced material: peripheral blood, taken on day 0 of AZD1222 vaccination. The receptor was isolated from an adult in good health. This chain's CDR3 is CASSSREQETQYF. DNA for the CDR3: TGCGCCAGCAGCTCCAGGGAACAAGAGACCCAGTACTTC.